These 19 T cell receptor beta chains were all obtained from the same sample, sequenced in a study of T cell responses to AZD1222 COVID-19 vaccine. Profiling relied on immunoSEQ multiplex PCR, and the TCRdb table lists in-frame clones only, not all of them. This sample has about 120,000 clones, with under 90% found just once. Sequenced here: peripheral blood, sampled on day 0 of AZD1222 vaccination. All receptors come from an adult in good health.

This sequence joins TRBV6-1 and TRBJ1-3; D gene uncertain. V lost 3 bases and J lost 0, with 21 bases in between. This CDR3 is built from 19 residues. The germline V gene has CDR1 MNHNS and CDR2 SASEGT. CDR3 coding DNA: TGTGCCAGCAGTGAGATCGGTCGGGGTAGGGTCTCCTCTGGAAACACCATATATTTT. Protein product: CASSEIGRGRVSSGNTIYF.

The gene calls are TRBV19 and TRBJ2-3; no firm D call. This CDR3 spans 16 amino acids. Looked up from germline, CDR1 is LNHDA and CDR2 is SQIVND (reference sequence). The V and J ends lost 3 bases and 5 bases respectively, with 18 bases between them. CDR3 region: CASSIRPSPSGDTQYF. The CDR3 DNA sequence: TGTGCCAGTAGTATTAGGCCAAGTCCATCCGGAGATACGCAGTATTTT.

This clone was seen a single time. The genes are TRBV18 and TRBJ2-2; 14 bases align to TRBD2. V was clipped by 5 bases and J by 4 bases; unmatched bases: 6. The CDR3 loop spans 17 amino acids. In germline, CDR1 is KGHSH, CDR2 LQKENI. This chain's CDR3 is CASSSGTSGSGTGELFF. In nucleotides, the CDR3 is TGTGCCAGCTCATCCGGGACTAGCGGGAGTGGCACCGGGGAGCTGTTTTTT. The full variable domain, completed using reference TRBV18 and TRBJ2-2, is NAGVMQNPRHLVRRRGQEARLRCSPMKGHSHVYWYRQLPEEGLKFMVYLQKENIIDESGMPKERFSAEFPKEGPSILRIQQVVRGDSAAYFCASSSGTSGSGTGELFFGEGSRLTVL.

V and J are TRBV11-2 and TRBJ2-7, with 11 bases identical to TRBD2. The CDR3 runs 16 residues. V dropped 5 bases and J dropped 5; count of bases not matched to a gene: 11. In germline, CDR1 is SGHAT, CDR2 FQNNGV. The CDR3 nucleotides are TGTGCCAGCAGCGTGACTAGCGGGACTGCCTTGGACGAGCAGTACTTC. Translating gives CASSVTSGTALDEQYF.

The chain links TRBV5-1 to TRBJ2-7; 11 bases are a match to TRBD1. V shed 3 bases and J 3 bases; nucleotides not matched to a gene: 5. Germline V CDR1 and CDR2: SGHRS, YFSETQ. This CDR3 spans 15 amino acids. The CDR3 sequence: CASSYAGTGGYEQYF. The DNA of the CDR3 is TGCGCCAGCAGCTACGCCGGGACAGGGGGCTACGAGCAGTACTTC.

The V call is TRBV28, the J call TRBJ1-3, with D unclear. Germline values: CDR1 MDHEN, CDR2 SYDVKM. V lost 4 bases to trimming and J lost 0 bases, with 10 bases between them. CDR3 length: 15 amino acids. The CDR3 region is CASSSPGSSGNTIYF. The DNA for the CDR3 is TGTGCCAGCAGTTCCCCGGGGAGCTCTGGAAACACCATATATTTT.

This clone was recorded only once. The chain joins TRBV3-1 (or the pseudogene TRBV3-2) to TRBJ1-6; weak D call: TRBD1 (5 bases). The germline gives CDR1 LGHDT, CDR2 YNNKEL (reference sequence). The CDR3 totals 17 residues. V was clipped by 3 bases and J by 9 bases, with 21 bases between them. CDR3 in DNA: TGTGCCAGCAGCCAGGCTAGGGGACTCTCAAGTATTTCACCCCTCCACTTT. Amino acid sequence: CASSQARGLSSISPLHF.

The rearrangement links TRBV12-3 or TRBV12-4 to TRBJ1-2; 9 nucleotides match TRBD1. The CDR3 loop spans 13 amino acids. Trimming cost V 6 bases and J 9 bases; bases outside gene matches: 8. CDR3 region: CASSRGTGSRYTF. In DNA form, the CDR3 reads TGTGCCAGCAGCCGAGGGACAGGGTCTCGCTACACCTTC.

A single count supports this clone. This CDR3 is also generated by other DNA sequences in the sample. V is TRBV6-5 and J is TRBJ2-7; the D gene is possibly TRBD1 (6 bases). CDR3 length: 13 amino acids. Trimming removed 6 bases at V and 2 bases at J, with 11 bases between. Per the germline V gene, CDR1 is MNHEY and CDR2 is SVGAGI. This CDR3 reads CASSSGQTYEQYF. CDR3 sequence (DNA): TGTGCCAGCAGCTCTGGACAGACCTACGAGCAGTACTTC.

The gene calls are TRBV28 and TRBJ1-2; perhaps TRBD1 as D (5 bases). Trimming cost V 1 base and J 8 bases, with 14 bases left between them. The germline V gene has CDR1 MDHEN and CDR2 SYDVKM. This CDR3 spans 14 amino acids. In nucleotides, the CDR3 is TGTGCCAGCAGTTTATTTCCAGGGCAGGGAGGCTACACCTTC. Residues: CASSLFPGQGGYTF.

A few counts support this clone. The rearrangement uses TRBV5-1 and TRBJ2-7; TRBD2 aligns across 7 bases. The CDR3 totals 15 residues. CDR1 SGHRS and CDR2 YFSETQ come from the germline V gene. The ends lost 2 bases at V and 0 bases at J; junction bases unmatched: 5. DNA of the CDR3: TGCGCCAGCAGCTTTAGCGGGTTAAGCTCCTACGAGCAGTACTTC. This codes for CASSFSGLSSYEQYF.

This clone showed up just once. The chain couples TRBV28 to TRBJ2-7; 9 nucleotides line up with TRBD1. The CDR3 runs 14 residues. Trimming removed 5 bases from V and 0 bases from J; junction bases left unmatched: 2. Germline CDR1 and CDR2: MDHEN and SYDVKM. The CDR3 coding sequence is TGTGCCAGCAGTGGGGACAGGGTCTCCTACGAGCAGTACTTC. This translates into CASSGDRVSYEQYF. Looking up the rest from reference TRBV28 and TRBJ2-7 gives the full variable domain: DVKVTQSSRYLVKRTGEKVFLECVQDMDHENMFWYRQDPGLGLRLIYFSYDVKMKEKGDIPEGYSVSREKKERFSLILESASTNQTSMYLCASSGDRVSYEQYFGPGTRLTVT.

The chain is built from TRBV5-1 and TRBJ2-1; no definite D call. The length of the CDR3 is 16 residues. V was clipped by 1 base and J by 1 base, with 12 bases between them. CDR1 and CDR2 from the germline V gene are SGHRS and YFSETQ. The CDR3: CASSLSGDRSYNEQFF. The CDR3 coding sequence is TGCGCCAGCAGCTTGTCGGGCGACCGTTCCTACAATGAGCAGTTCTTC.

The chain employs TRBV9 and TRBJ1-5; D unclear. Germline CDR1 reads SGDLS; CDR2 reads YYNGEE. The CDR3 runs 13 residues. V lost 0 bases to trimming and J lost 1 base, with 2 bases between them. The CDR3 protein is CASSVGSNQPQHF. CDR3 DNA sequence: TGTGCCAGCAGCGTAGGGAGCAATCAGCCCCAGCATTTT.

The CDR3 reads CASGGVGLSGELFF. CDR3 DNA: TGCGCCTCCGGAGGCGTGGGGTTGTCCGGGGAGCTGTTTTTT. The chain joins TRBV5-1 to TRBJ2-2, with D tentatively TRBD2 (5 bases). The germline gives CDR1 SGHRS, CDR2 YFSETQ. The CDR3 totals 14 residues. Trimming pared 10 bases from V and 6 bases from J, leaving 19 bases between.

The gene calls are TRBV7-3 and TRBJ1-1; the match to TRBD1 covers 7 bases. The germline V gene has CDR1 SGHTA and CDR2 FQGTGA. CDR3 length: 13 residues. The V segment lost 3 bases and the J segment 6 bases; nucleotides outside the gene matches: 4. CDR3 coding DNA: TGTGCCAGCAGCTTCACCGGGACAGCTGAAGCTTTCTTT. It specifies CASSFTGTAEAFF. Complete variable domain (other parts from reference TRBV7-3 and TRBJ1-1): GAGVSQTPSNKVTEKGKYVELRCDPISGHTALYWYRQSLGQGPEFLIYFQGTGAADDSGLPNDRFFAVRPEGSVSTLKIQRTERGDSAVYLCASSFTGTAEAFFGQGTRLTVV.

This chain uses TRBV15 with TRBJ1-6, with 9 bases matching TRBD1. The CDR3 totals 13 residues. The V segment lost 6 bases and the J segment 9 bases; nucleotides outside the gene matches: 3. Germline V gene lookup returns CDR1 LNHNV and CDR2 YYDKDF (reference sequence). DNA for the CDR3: TGTGCCACCAGGGGACAGGGTCTTTCACCCCTCCACTTT. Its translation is CATRGQGLSPLHF.

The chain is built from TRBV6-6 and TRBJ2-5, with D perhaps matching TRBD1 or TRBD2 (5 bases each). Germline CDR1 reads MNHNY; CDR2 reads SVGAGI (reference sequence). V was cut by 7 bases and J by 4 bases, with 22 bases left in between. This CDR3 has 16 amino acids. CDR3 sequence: CASIKGSGPRSETQYF. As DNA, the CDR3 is TGTGCCAGCATTAAGGGGAGCGGTCCTAGGTCAGAGACCCAGTACTTC.

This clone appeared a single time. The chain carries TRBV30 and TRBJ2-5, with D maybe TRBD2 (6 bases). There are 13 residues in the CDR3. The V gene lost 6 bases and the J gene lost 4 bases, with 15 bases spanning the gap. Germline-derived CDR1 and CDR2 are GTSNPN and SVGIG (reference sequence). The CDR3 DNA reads TGTGCCTGCCCCAGATTGGGAGGAGAGACCCAGTACTTC. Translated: CACPRLGGETQYF. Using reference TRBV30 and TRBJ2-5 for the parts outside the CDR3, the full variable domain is SQTIHQWPATLVQPVGSPLSLECTVEGTSNPNLYWYRQAAGRGLQLLFYSVGIGQISSEVPQNLSASRPQDRQFILSSKKLLLSDSGFYLCACPRLGGETQYFGPGTRLLVL.